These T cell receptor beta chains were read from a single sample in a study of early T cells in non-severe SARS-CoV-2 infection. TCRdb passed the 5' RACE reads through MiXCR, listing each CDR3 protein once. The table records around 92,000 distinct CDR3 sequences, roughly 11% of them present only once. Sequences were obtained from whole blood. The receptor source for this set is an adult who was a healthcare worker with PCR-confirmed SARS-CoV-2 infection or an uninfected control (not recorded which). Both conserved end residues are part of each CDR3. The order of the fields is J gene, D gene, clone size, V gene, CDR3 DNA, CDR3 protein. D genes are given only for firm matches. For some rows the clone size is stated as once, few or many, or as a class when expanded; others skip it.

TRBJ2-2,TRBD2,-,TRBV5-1,TGCGCCAGCAGTCTAGCGGGAGACGCGGGCACCGGGGAGCTGTTTTTT,CASSLAGDAGTGELFF
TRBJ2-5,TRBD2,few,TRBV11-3,TGTGCCAGCAGCTTAGGGAGGTCTAGCGGGAGCGACGAGACCCAGTACTTC,CASSLGRSSGSDETQYF
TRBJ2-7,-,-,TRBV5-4,TGTGCCAGCAGCTTTATCGGGGATCACGAGCAGTACTTC,CASSFIGDHEQYF
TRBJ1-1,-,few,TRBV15,TGTGCCACCAGCAGAGACCTGAGGACGGGATTGGACACTGAAGCTTTCTTT,CATSRDLRTGLDTEAFF
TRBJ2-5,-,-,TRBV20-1,TGCAGTGCTAGAGATCGAAGGGGCCAAGAGACCCAGTACTTC,CSARDRRGQETQYF
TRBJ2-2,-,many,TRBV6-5,TGTGCCAGCGCAAGGGCCCTACCATCGAACACCGGGGAGCTGTTTTTT,CASARALPSNTGELFF
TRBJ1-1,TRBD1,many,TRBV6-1,TGTGCCAGCAAACCCGGACAGGGGCAAATGAACACTGAAGCTTTCTTT,CASKPGQGQMNTEAFF
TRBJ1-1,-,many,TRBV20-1,TGCAGTGCGGAAGGTGTGGCGGGGGACACTGAAGCTTTCTTT,CSAEGVAGDTEAFF
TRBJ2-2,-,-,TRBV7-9,TGTGCCAGCAGCTTTGGTTCCACCGGGGAGCTGTTTTTT,CASSFGSTGELFF
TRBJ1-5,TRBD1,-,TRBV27,TGTGCCAGCACCGGGACAGGGGGCAATCAGCCCCAGCATTTT,CASTGTGGNQPQHF
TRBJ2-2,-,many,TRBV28,TGTGCCAGCAGTGAGTCACCCTCGGGGGCCGGGGAGCTGTTTTTT,CASSESPSGAGELFF
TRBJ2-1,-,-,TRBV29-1,TGCAGCGTTGAACGACGGCCGGTCTCGTTCTTC,CSVERRPVSFF
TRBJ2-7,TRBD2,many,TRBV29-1,TGCAGCGTTGGATATGGGAGGGCCAACGAGCAGTACTTC,CSVGYGRANEQYF
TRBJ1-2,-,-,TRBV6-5,TGTGCCAGCAGTTACACACCCACCGCCATCGGCTACACCTTC,CASSYTPTAIGYTF
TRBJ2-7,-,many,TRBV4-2,TGTGCCAGCAGCCAAGAGGGAGTCGGACAGCCCACCTACGAGCAGTACTTC,CASSQEGVGQPTYEQYF
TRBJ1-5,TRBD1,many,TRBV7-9,TGTGCCAGCAGCACAGGGGGACTAGGGCAGCCCCAGCATTTT,CASSTGGLGQPQHF
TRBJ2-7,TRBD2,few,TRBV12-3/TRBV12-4,TGTGCCAGCAGCCCACTAGCGGGAGGGCCCTACGAGCAGTACTTC,CASSPLAGGPYEQYF
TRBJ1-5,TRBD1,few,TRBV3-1,TGTGCCAGCAGCCATTCACTCGGACAGGGAAGCAATCAGCCCCAGCATTTT,CASSHSLGQGSNQPQHF
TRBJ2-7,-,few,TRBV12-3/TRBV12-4,TGTGCCAGCAGTCCACGATCCTACGAGCAGTACTTC,CASSPRSYEQYF
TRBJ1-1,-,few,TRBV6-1,TGTGCCAGCAGGGTCCCCGGGATCTTGAACACTGAAGCTTTCTTT,CASRVPGILNTEAFF
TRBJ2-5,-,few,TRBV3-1,TGTGCCAGCAGCCCCCTTCCAGGAGGAGGGGCGGGAGAGACCCAGTACTTC,CASSPLPGGGAGETQYF
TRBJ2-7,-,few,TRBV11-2,TGTGCCAGCAGCCTACAATACGAGCAGTACTTC,CASSLQYEQYF
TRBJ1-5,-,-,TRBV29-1,TGCAGCGTTGCGGGAGGCCACAATCAGCCCCAGCATTTT,CSVAGGHNQPQHF
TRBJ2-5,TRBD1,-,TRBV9,TGTGCCAGCAGCGTAGGGACAGGGTTAGGAGAGACCCAGTACTTC,CASSVGTGLGETQYF
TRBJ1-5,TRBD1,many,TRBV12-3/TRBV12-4,TGTGCCAGCAGTTTTGACAGGGTGAATCAGCCCCAGCATTTT,CASSFDRVNQPQHF
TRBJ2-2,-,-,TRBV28,TGTGCCAGCAGTTTATCCCTGGGGGAAACGTTTACCGGGGAGCTGTTTTTT,CASSLSLGETFTGELFF
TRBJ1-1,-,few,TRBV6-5,TGTGCCAGCAGGTCACAGGGTTTGAACACTGAAGCTTTCTTT,CASRSQGLNTEAFF
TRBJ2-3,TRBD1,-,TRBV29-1,TGCAGCGTTGTCTCCAGGGGGCCGCACACAGATACGCAGTATTTT,CSVVSRGPHTDTQYF
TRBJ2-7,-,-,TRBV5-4,TGTGCCAGCAGCCGAGCATTCGGGGGAAGGTACGAGCAGTACTTC,CASSRAFGGRYEQYF
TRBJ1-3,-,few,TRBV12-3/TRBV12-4,TGTGCCAGCAGTCCTTACATCTCTGGAAACACCATATATTTT,CASSPYISGNTIYF
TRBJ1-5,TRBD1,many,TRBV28,TGTGCCAGCGGACTGGACTGGACAGGGGGCAGCAAGCCCCAGCATTTT,CASGLDWTGGSKPQHF
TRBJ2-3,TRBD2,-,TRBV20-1,TGCAGTGCTAGAGATCCCAGCGGGAGGGTCGCAGATACGCAGTATTTT,CSARDPSGRVADTQYF
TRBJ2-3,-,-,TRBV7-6,TGTGCCAGCAGCTCCCGACTAACGGGAAACACAGATACGCAGTATTTT,CASSSRLTGNTDTQYF